This T cell receptor beta chain is drawn from a study of a mutant IDH1 vaccine in newly diagnosed glioma (dated by TCRdb to the early 2020s). Turning to the overall study: Patients received eight vaccinations in weeks 1, 3, 5, 7, 11, 15, 19 and 23, corresponding to visits V03 through V10. Of the 32 patients who were treated, around 62% were male and approximately 38% were female, and the mean age was about 40 years. Before enrollment, patients had received standard therapy of radiotherapy alone, temozolomide alone, or radiochemotherapy with temozolomide; most received the combination. Peripheral blood was collected at six visits: V03 (baseline), V05, V07, V10, V12 and V13. Vaccination started 4-6 weeks after radiotherapy alone, or was given together with temozolomide cycles in the groups whose treatment included chemotherapy. For exploratory analyses, 25 to 30 treated patients had longitudinal TCRB deep sequencing done wherever samples were available. Results the study describes overall, beyond this receptor: Across multiple MHC alleles, vaccine-induced immune responses were seen in around 94% of patients. Changes in the top peripheral T cell clonotypes picked up by TCRB sequencing did not appear to be linked to pseudoprogression. PBMC samples for TCRB deep sequencing were selected based on availability. According to the authors, sample limitations meant that analyses of patient blood samples could not be reproduced.

The time point label corresponds to: week 23, last vaccination. Every vaccine dose consisted of 300 ug of a 20-mer mutant IDH1 peptide in Montanide, administered subcutaneously together with topical imiquimod. The donors had newly diagnosed IDH1-mutant astrocytomas of WHO grade 3 or 4 that showed loss of nuclear ATRX. The samples were drawn from NOA16, a multicentre, single-arm, open-label phase I trial in Germany that tested a mutant IDH1 peptide vaccine in humans for the first time. Genomic DNA for TCRB sequencing was extracted from EDTA blood using the DNeasy Blood and Tissue Kit. Deletion took 5 bases off V and 3 bases off J, with a span of 9 bases between the germline ends. From the cysteine through the phenylalanine, the CDR3 covers 13 amino acids. The CDR3 DNA has 39 bases and is translated from base 1. Taken from the germline V gene, the CDR1 and CDR2 loops are SGHNT and YENEEA. Of note for this clone: What this receptor recognizes is not known. Qualities for individual bases were not recorded, and no much larger clone is one base off.

Receptors were amplified or captured by the immunoSEQ multiplex PCR assay. Following the manufacturer's protocol, the hsTCRB Kit was used to amplify rearranged TCR beta chain sequences. TCRB libraries were sequenced on an Illumina MiSeq. The study's processing was this. Demultiplexing, trimming and gene mapping were performed with the kit vendor's proprietary platform. In its TCRdb copy, this immuneACCESS table keeps in-frame sequences only and misses some clones. Where compared with another copy, unresolved V genes explain less than half of these, and the others have no known cause. That table gives V, J and clone size, and the DNA gave D and trimming. The sample table holds 29,000 or so clones, of which 80% were seen once. The ten largest account for approximately 7.6% of the sample.

This specimen consisted of PBMCs, obtained from a glioma patient whose treatment included an IDH1 peptide vaccine. This clonotype originated in a woman between 18 and 29 years old with glioma. The chain is encoded by TRBV11-3 joined to TRBJ2-3, with no reliable assignment of the D segment. The CDR3 region: CASSRARTDTQYF. The nucleotides read TGTGCCAGCAGCCGGGCACGGACAGATACGCAGTATTTT.